The 3 T cell receptor beta chains given below trace back to one sample, sequenced in a study of CD8 T cells in ankylosing spondylitis. MiXCR, run by TCRdb on the 5' RACE reads, gives a single entry per CDR3 protein. This sample yields roughly 250,000 distinct CDR3 sequences, of which approximately 10% are seen a single time; approximately 2.5% belongs to the top ten. Sequencing input: blood, either unsorted or a sorted T cell fraction (not recorded which). The receptors shown here come from a male donor with ankylosing spondylitis or in good health (not recorded which).

This clonotype was counted at least ten times. This chain joins TRBV7-8 and TRBJ2-1; 8 bases agree with TRBD2. V shed 1 base and J 8 bases; nucleotides not matched to a gene: 7. The CDR3 is 15 residues long. Germline assignment: CDR1 SGHVS and CDR2 FQNEAQ. Here the CDR3 DNA reads TGTGCCAGCAGCTTAGGGAGCGGGAGCTTTGATGAGCAGTTCTTC. This sequence encodes CASSLGSGSFDEQFF. The entire variable domain, with the rest obtained from reference TRBV7-8 and TRBJ2-1, is as follows: GAGVSQSPRYKVAKRGQDVALRCDPISGHVSLFWYQQALGQGPEFLTYFQNEAQLDKSGLPSDRFFAERPEGSVSTLKIQRTQQEDSAVYLCASSLGSGSFDEQFFGPGTRLTVL.

The chain carries TRBV20-1 and TRBJ2-1, with a possible D match to TRBD2 (5 bases). V was shortened by 0 bases and J by 6 bases, with 18 bases between the two germline ends. Germline lookup yields CDR1 DFQATT and CDR2 SNEGSKA (reference sequence). The CDR3 has 16 residues. Here the CDR3 reads CSARDGGGSRSNEQFF. CDR3 sequence (DNA): TGCAGTGCTAGAGATGGAGGCGGCAGTCGGTCCAATGAGCAGTTCTTC.

This clonotype was seen a few times. This sequence joins TRBV2 and TRBJ1-1, with D unclear. The CDR3 runs 12 residues. V was clipped by 5 bases and J by 6 bases, with 10 bases between them. Germline CDR1 and CDR2: SNHLY and FYNNEI. The CDR3 sequence: CASSLETSEAFF. The DNA of the CDR3 is TGTGCCAGCAGTTTAGAGACTTCTGAAGCTTTCTTT.